The 17 T cell receptor beta chains presented below share a single source sample, sequenced in a study of neoadjuvant anti-PD-1 for oral cavity cancer. TCRdb keeps only in-frame clones here, not all; method: immunoSEQ multiplex PCR. This sample carries over 10,000 clones, around two thirds of them seen once, and the ten largest clones take just over 2%. The sequencing used PBMCs, collected before nivolumab (anti-PD-1) treatment. These receptors originate from a person aged 35 to 85 with oral cavity squamous cell carcinoma.

The chain is built from TRBV29-1 and TRBJ2-5; possible D gene TRBD2, 5 bases. V was trimmed by 2 bases and J by 2 bases, leaving 12 bases between them. From germline, CDR1 is SQVTM and CDR2 ANQGSEA. This CDR3 has 14 amino acids. CDR3 protein: CSVEFVREQETQYF. The CDR3 DNA follows: TGCAGCGTTGAATTCGTCCGGGAACAAGAGACCCAGTACTTC.

The DNA for the CDR3 is TGTGCCAGCAGTCCGGGACAGGGAGGGAATGAGCAGTTCTTC. It translates to CASSPGQGGNEQFF. The chain couples TRBV27 to TRBJ2-1, with 9 bases lining up with TRBD1. The CDR3 runs to 14 residues. Germline lookup yields CDR1 MNHEY and CDR2 SMNVEV (reference sequence). V shed 5 bases and J 7 bases; nucleotides not matched to a gene: 6.

This clone was seen a few times. The V gene is TRBV25-1, the J gene TRBJ2-5; D is possibly TRBD1 or TRBD2 (5 bases each). V lost 4 bases and J 5 bases, leaving 14 bases between the germline ends. Germline CDR1 is MGHDK and CDR2 is SYGVNS. This CDR3 spans 14 amino acids. The CDR3 protein is CASSAGKGWETQYF. CDR3 in DNA: TGTGCCAGCAGTGCCGGGAAGGGGTGGGAGACCCAGTACTTC.

The chain employs TRBV5-1 and TRBJ1-2; unclear D gene. The germline V and J ends were trimmed by 4 bases and 2 bases, with 12 bases remaining between them. The CDR3 sequence is 14 residues long. In germline, CDR1 is SGHRS, CDR2 YFSETQ. As DNA, the CDR3 is TGCGCCAGCAGCACCCCGGGAGGGAACTATGGCTACACCTTC. It encodes CASSTPGGNYGYTF.

This clone was seen more than once but under ten times. The J gene is TRBJ1-2, the V gene TRBV5-5; 7 bases are shared with TRBD1. This CDR3 has 18 amino acids. Per germline, CDR1 SGHKS and CDR2 YYEKEE (reference sequence). The junction had 12 bases not matched to a gene; V was cut back by 1 base and J by 0 bases. CDR3 bases: TGTGCCAGCAGCTTGTCAGAGGGGGCGCGAGGCCCTAACTATGGCTACACCTTC. Its translation is CASSLSEGARGPNYGYTF.

Here the CDR3 DNA reads TGTGCCAGTAGCTTCAACAGGGGTGAAGAGCAGTTCTTC. Translation gives CASSFNRGEEQFF. The chain joins TRBV19 to TRBJ2-1; 7 nucleotides line up with TRBD1. V shed 6 bases and J 10 bases; nucleotides not matched to a gene: 9. Per the germline V gene, CDR1 is LNHDA and CDR2 is SQIVND (reference sequence). The CDR3 is 13 residues long.

This chain joins TRBV6-1 and TRBJ1-3; D is perhaps TRBD1 (5 bases). The germline gives CDR1 MNHNS, CDR2 SASEGT. The V gene lost 2 bases and the J gene lost 0 bases, with 14 bases spanning the gap. CDR3 length: 17 residues. DNA for the CDR3: TGTGCCAGCAGTGAACCCTTGGGACCCTTCTCTGGAAACACCATATATTTT. The encoded protein is CASSEPLGPFSGNTIYF.

The V call is TRBV18, the J call TRBJ2-2, with a possible D match to TRBD2 (6 bases). This CDR3 is built from 14 residues. Between the trimmed V and J ends, which lost 4 bases and 0 bases, there was a span of 6 bases. The germline CDR1 and CDR2 sequences are KGHSH and LQKENI. The DNA for the CDR3 is TGTGCCAGCTCACAGCGGGCGAACACCGGGGAGCTGTTTTTT. Protein product: CASSQRANTGELFF.

The chain has TRBV18 and TRBJ2-7; D is ambiguous. This CDR3 has 13 residues. V was shortened by 6 bases and J by 3 bases, with 12 bases between the two germline ends. Germline assignment: CDR1 KGHSH and CDR2 LQKENI. The CDR3 region is CASSPDGLYEQYF. Here the CDR3 DNA reads TGTGCCAGCTCGCCAGACGGCCTCTACGAGCAGTACTTC.

V usage is TRBV28 and J usage is TRBJ2-7; unclear D gene. The CDR3 contains 11 residues. V gave up 6 bases and J gave up 6 bases, with 9 bases separating them. CDR1 is MDHEN and CDR2 is SYDVKM in the germline V gene. The CDR3 nucleotides read TGTGCCAGCAGCTCGAGTTTCGAGCAGTACTTC. This encodes CASSSSFEQYF.

The V and J genes are TRBV9 and TRBJ2-3; 8 bases line up with TRBD2. CDR3 length: 16 residues. The junction had 7 bases not matched to a gene; V was cut back by 3 bases and J by 1 base. CDR1 is SGDLS, CDR2 YYNGEE, per germline. The CDR3 sequence is CASSAREGIGTDTQYF. The CDR3 nucleotides are TGTGCCAGCAGCGCCCGGGAGGGAATTGGCACAGATACGCAGTATTTT.

The gene calls are TRBV11-2 and TRBJ2-2, with D possibly being TRBD1 (6 bases). Per the germline V gene, CDR1 is SGHAT and CDR2 is FQNNGV. The CDR3 consists of 15 residues. V dropped 6 bases and J dropped 1 base, with 12 bases sitting between them. The DNA for the CDR3 is TGTGCCAGCAGATTCATGACAGGGAACACCGGGGAGCTGTTTTTT. Translating it yields CASRFMTGNTGELFF.

This clone was detected a few times. The genes are TRBV6-5 and TRBJ1-6, with D possibly matching TRBD1 (5 bases). This CDR3 is built from 14 residues. Trimming pared 6 bases from V and 3 bases from J, leaving 9 bases between. Germline V gives CDR1 MNHEY, CDR2 SVGAGI. The CDR3 sequence is CASRYDSYNSPLHF. CDR3 bases: TGTGCCAGCAGGTACGACAGCTATAATTCACCCCTCCACTTT.

The J gene is TRBJ2-2, the V gene TRBV29-1, with D possibly TRBD2 on 5 matching bases. This CDR3 region has 15 residues. Trimming shortened V by 4 bases and J by 5 bases, and 17 bases separated the two germline ends. Germline V gene lookup returns CDR1 SQVTM and CDR2 ANQGSEA. The CDR3 loop reads CSVGGGDQRTGELFF. For the CDR3, the DNA is TGCAGCGTTGGAGGAGGTGACCAAAGGACCGGGGAGCTGTTTTTT.

The chain couples TRBV12-5 to TRBJ1-6; perhaps TRBD1 as D (5 bases). The CDR3 is 14 residues long. Germline CDR1 LGHNT, CDR2 FRNRAP. V shed 1 base and J shed 9 bases, with 10 bases lying between them. Here the CDR3 DNA reads TGTGCTAGTGGTTTGGCAACAGGTTTTTCACCCCTCCACTTT. It specifies CASGLATGFSPLHF.

In this sample, this clone turned up a few times. The chain is built from TRBV6-4 and TRBJ1-6; tentative D call: TRBD1 (6 bases). CDR1 and CDR2 (germline): MRHNA, SNTAGT. CDR3 length: 15 residues. Trimming took 0 bases from V and 7 from J, leaving 10 bases between them. CDR3: CASSDSRGINSPLHF. CDR3 DNA: TGTGCCAGCAGTGACTCGAGGGGGATCAATTCACCCCTCCACTTT.

The CDR3, as DNA: TGTGCCTGGAGTGTAAGGGAAGAAAAACTGTTTTTT. This codes for CAWSVREEKLFF. This chain joins TRBV30 and TRBJ1-4; D unresolved. CDR3 length: 12 residues. Per germline, CDR1 GTSNPN and CDR2 SVGIG (reference sequence). Trimming took 0 bases from V and 8 from J, leaving 7 bases between them.